This T cell receptor beta chain was retrieved from a study of vaccination and CD4 T cells after COVID-19. As for the study in general: Spike peptides, overlapping and drawn from SARS-CoV-2, HCoV-NL63, HCoV-OC43 and HCoV-229E, were used to stimulate cells.

Germline values: CDR1 DFQATT, CDR2 SNEGSKA (reference sequence). This CDR3 has 17 residues. The J segment lost 2 bases and the V segment lost 3 bases, leaving 12 bases of the junction unmatched. The Oncomine TCR Beta short-read assay sequenced DNA from cultured CD4+ T cells. TCRdb redid the calling of the PCR reads with MiXCR, one entry per CDR3 protein. The table shows about 21,000 distinct CDR3 sequences, with approximately 48% occurring only once. General study points: Median reactive clonotypes, those recognizing SARS-CoV-2, rose from around 21 to 38, not significantly. Analysis of convalescent patients found that 304 of 307 vaccine-specific clones were spike mono-reactive.

Points on this clonotype: The antigen is undetermined.

Treatment of the sample: approximately 9-day PBMC culture with coronavirus spike peptide pools or control peptides (ViraFEST assay). Alongside approximately 10 IU/ml IL-2 and roughly 10 ug/ml peptide pools, PBMCs were cultured at some 2 million per well. The sequenced sample was CD4+ T cells from blood, cultured in vitro, obtained after SARS-CoV-2 vaccination. The chain has TRBV20-1 and TRBJ2-3; TRBD2 aligns across 9 bases. The origin of this receptor is a human donor who had recovered from COVID-19. Here the CDR3 reads CSASQKGGLAYTDTQYF. Here the CDR3 DNA reads TGCAGTGCTAGCCAAAAGGGAGGACTAGCGTACACAGATACGCAGTATTTT.